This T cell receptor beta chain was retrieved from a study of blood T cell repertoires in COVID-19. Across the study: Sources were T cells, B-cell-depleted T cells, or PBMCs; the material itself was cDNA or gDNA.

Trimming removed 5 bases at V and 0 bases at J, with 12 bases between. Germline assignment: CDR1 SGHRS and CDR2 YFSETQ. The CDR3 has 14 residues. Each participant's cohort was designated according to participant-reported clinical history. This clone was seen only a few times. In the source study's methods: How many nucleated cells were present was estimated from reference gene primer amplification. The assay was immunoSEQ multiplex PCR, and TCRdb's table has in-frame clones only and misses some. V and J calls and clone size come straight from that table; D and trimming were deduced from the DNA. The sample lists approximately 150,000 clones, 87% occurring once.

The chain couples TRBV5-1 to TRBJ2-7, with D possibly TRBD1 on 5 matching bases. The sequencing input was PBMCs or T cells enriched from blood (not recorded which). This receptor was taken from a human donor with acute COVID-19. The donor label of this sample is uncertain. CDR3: CASRSTGDSYEQYF. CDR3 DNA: TGCGCCAGCAGATCCACAGGCGACTCCTACGAGCAGTACTTC.